These 20 T cell receptor beta chains were sequenced from one sample in a study of esophageal squamous cell carcinoma under preoperative chemotherapy. Time point defined: after preoperative PTX-NDP chemotherapy. One entry per CDR3 protein, called by TCRdb with MiXCR from the PCR reads. The repertoire holds roughly 9,600 distinct CDR3 sequences, with under 55% as singletons. This specimen was collected from a patient given preoperative chemotherapy. The receptor source for this set is a human donor with esophageal squamous cell carcinoma. The donor label of this sample is uncertain.

The rearrangement links TRBV6-1 to TRBJ2-4, with a possible D match to TRBD2 (6 bases). V was pared by 6 bases and J by 13 bases, with 28 bases between. CDR1 MNHNS and CDR2 SASEGT come from the germline V gene. This CDR3 comprises 16 residues. The CDR3 region has the DNA TGTGCCAGCAGCAGACTGGGGGGAATGGCCAAAGATACGCAGTACTTC. This encodes CASSRLGGMAKDTQYF.

The chain carries TRBV6-1 and TRBJ1-3; D uncertain. Trimming removed 5 bases at V and 2 bases at J, with 16 bases between. This CDR3 region has 16 residues. Germline-derived CDR1 and CDR2 are MNHNS and SASEGT. CDR3 bases: TGTGCCAGCAGTCTCGGACCCAAGGATCCTGGAAACACCATATATTTT. Its protein is CASSLGPKDPGNTIYF.

The chain uses TRBV23-1 and TRBJ2-5; possibly TRBD2 for D (7 bases). Being an ORF, TRBV23-1 has a function that is uncertain. The CDR3 sequence is 18 residues long. Trimming left V 5 bases short and J 11 bases short, with 33 bases between. The chain's CDR3 is CASSGGSGVEGDYNEQYF. The CDR3 region has the DNA TGCGCCAGCAGTGGGGGCTCAGGGGTAGAGGGGGACTACAATGAGCAGTACTTC.

The chain is built from TRBV6-1 and TRBJ2-1, with D maybe TRBD2 (6 bases). Trimming removed 2 bases from V and 12 bases from J, with 23 bases in between. The germline gives CDR1 MNHNS, CDR2 SASEGT. This CDR3 has 16 amino acids. In DNA, the CDR3 is TGTGCCAGCAGTGAACGGGGAGGAGTTAGCACAGATACGCAGTTCTTC. Its translation: CASSERGGVSTDTQFF.

This clonotype was counted at least ten times. The chain joins TRBV19 to TRBJ2-6, with 9 bases lining up with TRBD1. Trimming removed 5 bases from V and 0 bases from J; junction bases left unmatched: 8. CDR1 is LNHDA, CDR2 SQIVND, per germline (reference sequence). The length of the CDR3 is 18 residues. CDR3 amino acids: CASSLETTGGSGANVLTF. The CDR3 region has the DNA TGTGCCAGTAGTCTTGAAACGACAGGGGGCTCTGGGGCCAACGTCCTGACTTTC. The complete variable domain, with remaining parts taken from reference TRBV19 and TRBJ2-6, reads DGGITQSPKYLFRKEGQNVTLSCEQNLNHDAMYWYRQDPGQGLRLIYYSQIVNDFQKGDIAEGYSVSREKKESFPLTVTSAQKNPTAFYLCASSLETTGGSGANVLTFGAGSRLTVL.

This clonotype was counted ten times or more. This CDR3 reads CASGTGRSGNTIYF. The CDR3 DNA reads TGCGCCAGCGGGACAGGACGCTCTGGAAACACCATATATTTT. This chain joins TRBV10-2 and TRBJ1-3, with 8 bases fitting TRBD1. Germline lookup yields CDR1 WSHSY and CDR2 SAAADI. The CDR3 is 14 residues long. V lost 8 bases, J lost 0 bases, and 3 bases stayed unmatched.

At least ten counts were recorded for this clonotype. The chain joins TRBV7-8 to TRBJ2-1; TRBD2 matches at 8 bases. This CDR3 has 14 residues. Germline V CDR1 and CDR2: SGHVS, FQNEAQ. V dropped 1 base and J dropped 10; count of bases not matched to a gene: 6. The CDR3 loop is CASSLGTSLYEQFF. The DNA for the CDR3 is TGTGCCAGCAGCTTAGGGACTAGCCTATACGAGCAGTTCTTC.

This chain connects TRBV7-2 to TRBJ2-5; possibly TRBD1 for D (6 bases). With the DNA end fitting TRBJ2-7 better, the J assignment may be wrong. The CDR3 extends over 14 amino acids. In germline, CDR1 is SGHTA, CDR2 FQGNSA. The CDR3 reads CASSLGGGLYEQYF. In DNA, the CDR3 is TGTGCCAGCAGCTTAGGTGGGGGCCTTTACGAGCAGTACTTC.

The V gene is TRBV6-1, the J gene TRBJ2-1; 9 positions agree with TRBD1. The germline CDR1 and CDR2 sequences are MNHNS and SASEGT. V shed 6 bases and J 0 bases; nucleotides not matched to a gene: 3. The CDR3 consists of 15 residues. CDR3 protein: CASSPTGGSYNEQFF. In nucleotides, the CDR3 is TGTGCCAGCAGCCCGACAGGGGGCTCCTACAATGAGCAGTTCTTC.

This clonotype was detected ten times or more. The chain's CDR3 is CASSEQDLVGEQYF. CDR3 DNA sequence: TGTGCCAGCAGTGAACAGGACCTCGTGGGGGAGCAGTACTTC. The chain links TRBV6-1 to TRBJ2-1; D is unclear. The J call may not be correct, given that the DNA end is closer to TRBJ2-7. CDR1 and CDR2 (germline): MNHNS, SASEGT. There are 14 residues in the CDR3.

The chain is built from TRBV6-1 and TRBJ2-1, with TRBD2 matching over 9 bases. Germline V gives CDR1 MNHNS, CDR2 SASEGT. CDR3 length equals 14 residues. Trimming at V came to 7 bases and at J to 8 bases, leaving 9 bases not matched to a gene. CDR3 sequence (DNA): TGTGCCAGCAAAGCTAGCGGGAAGAATCATGAGCAGTTCTTC. Its protein product is CASKASGKNHEQFF.

This clonotype has a handful of counts. A much more abundant neighbour one base away suggests this may be a read error. The chain employs TRBV6-1 and TRBJ2-1, with D perhaps given as TRBD1 or TRBD2 (7 bases each). The DNA end is a closer match to TRBJ2-7, so the J assignment may be wrong. The germline V gene has CDR1 MNHNS and CDR2 SASEGT. The CDR3 totals 15 residues. The CDR3 is CASRHLAGGGNEQYF. The CDR3 nucleotides read TGTGCCAGCAGACACCTTGCAGGGGGGGGCAATGAGCAGTACTTC.

This clonotype was counted a single time. At one of its ends the junction is not consistent with the germline gene, which may arise from a read error. The CDR3 spells CASSQDVAGQSSYNEQLF. The CDR3, as DNA: TGTGCCAGCAGCCAAGATGTGGCTGGTCAAAGCTCCTACAATGAGCAGTTATTC. The chain couples TRBV3-1 to TRBJ2-1; unclear D gene. The germline CDR1 and CDR2 sequences are LGHDT and YNNKEL (reference sequence). CDR3 length: 18 residues.

Details on this clonotype: The junction and the germline gene differ at one end; a read error may be behind it. V and J are TRBV6-1 and TRBJ2-3; possible D gene TRBD1, 6 bases. The CDR3 has 16 amino acids. Germline V gene sequence: CDR1 MNHNS, CDR2 SASEGT. The CDR3 sequence is CASTGLGGMVTETQYF. The CDR3 DNA is TGTGCCAGCACGGGGCTAGGGGGAATGGTCACAGAGACGCAGTATTTC.

This clonotype was detected only a few times. The DNA of the CDR3 is TGTGCCAGCAGCTTGACAGGGATCGTTCAAGAGACCCAGTACTTC. Its translation is CASSLTGIVQETQYF. The chain couples TRBV7-2 to TRBJ2-5, with 7 bases fitting TRBD1. CDR1 is SGHTA, CDR2 FQGNSA, per germline. Trimming at V came to 3 bases and at J to 2 bases, leaving 6 bases not matched to a gene. The CDR3 contains 15 residues. Full variable domain (outside the CDR3, taken from reference TRBV7-2 and TRBJ2-5): GAGVSQSPSNKVTEKGKDVELRCDPISGHTALYWYRQSLGQGLEFLIYFQGNSAPDKSGLPSDRFSAERTGGSVSTLTIQRTQQEDSAVYLCASSLTGIVQETQYFGPGTRLLVL.

The rearrangement links TRBV28 to TRBJ2-4; 8 nucleotides line up with TRBD1. The DNA end lines up better with TRBJ2-5; the J call may be wrong. Germline assignment: CDR1 MDHEN and CDR2 SYDVKM. The CDR3 consists of 15 residues. This CDR3 is CASITGTGGWETQYF. In DNA, the CDR3 is TGTGCCAGCATCACTGGGACAGGCGGGTGGGAGACCCAGTACTTC.

This clonotype appeared once. The chain combines TRBV27 with TRBJ2-3; the D gene is possibly TRBD2 (6 bases). CDR3 size: 14 residues. The germline CDR1 and CDR2 sequences are MNHEY and SMNVEV (reference sequence). Trimming shortened V by 9 bases and J by 4 bases, and 17 bases separated the two germline ends. CDR3 sequence: CASGDRERSDTQYF. The DNA for the CDR3 is TGTGCCAGTGGGGATCGGGAGCGTTCAGATACGCAGTATTTT.

Concerning this clonotype itself: The junction does not match germline at one end; this may be a read error. The gene calls are TRBV6-4 and TRBJ2-3; the match to TRBD1 covers 7 bases. The CDR3 has 13 amino acids. CDR1 is MRHNA and CDR2 is SNTAGT in the germline V gene. In DNA form, the CDR3 reads TGTGCCAGGAGTGAGGGGGCGAAAGACACGCAGTATTTT. This gives the protein CARSEGAKDTQYF.

This chain uses TRBV6-1 with TRBJ2-4; TRBD1 or TRBD2 may be the D gene (5 bases each). Gene TRBJ2-1 matches the end of the DNA better, so the J call may be wrong. Per germline, CDR1 MNHNS and CDR2 SASEGT. This CDR3 has 14 residues. CDR3 residues: CASSRDPDQETQFF. The CDR3 DNA follows: TGTGCCAGCAGTCGGGACCCTGACCAAGAGACCCAGTTCTTC.

The chain combines TRBV4-1 with TRBJ2-2; perhaps D is TRBD1 or TRBD2 (5 bases each). The length of the CDR3 is 15 residues. The ends were cut back, 4 bases at V and 2 bases at J, with 11 bases in the middle. Germline V gene sequence: CDR1 MGHRA, CDR2 YSYEKL. This CDR3 reads CASSLGATNTGELFF. The CDR3 DNA reads as TGCGCCAGCAGCCTCGGGGCAACAAACACCGGGGAGCTGTTTTTT.